The 18 T cell receptor beta chains listed next were all sequenced from one sample in a study of CD8+CD57+ T cells in acquired aplastic anemia. All patients picked for sequencing had shown, by flow cytometry, an expansion of CD8+CD57+ cells. Genomic DNA templated the TCR beta VDJ and CDR3 profiling. MiXCR, run by TCRdb on the reads, gives a single entry per CDR3 protein. The sample shows 250,000 or so distinct CDR3 sequences, roughly half of them seen only once. The sample comprised sorted CD4+, CD8+, or CD8+CD57+ T cells (not recorded which) from PBMCs. All receptors come from a human donor with aplastic anemia.

This clonotype has just a few counts. The rearrangement links TRBV3-1 to TRBJ2-1; a possible D gene is TRBD1 (7 bases). The germline V gene has CDR1 LGHDT and CDR2 YNNKEL (reference sequence). The V gene lost 4 bases and the J gene lost 7 bases, with 11 bases spanning the gap. The CDR3 runs to 13 residues. The CDR3 reads CASSRPGGNEQFF. CDR3 DNA sequence: TGTGCCAGCAGCCGCCCAGGGGGGAATGAGCAGTTCTTC.

This rearrangement joins TRBV2 to TRBJ1-2, with D possibly TRBD1 on 6 matching bases. Germline V CDR1 and CDR2: SNHLY, FYNNEI. The length of the CDR3 is 15 residues. Deletions cut 6 bases from V and 2 bases from J, with 16 bases between. DNA for the CDR3: TGTGCCAGCAGACGTAGAGGGGGGGAGAACTATGGCTACACCTTC. Its translation: CASRRRGGENYGYTF.

This clonotype turned up a few times. Here the CDR3 DNA reads TGTGCCAGCAGAGACCGGGACAGCCACGAAAAACTGTTTTTT. Translated, it gives CASRDRDSHEKLFF. The chain links TRBV27 to TRBJ1-4; 7 nucleotides align to TRBD1. CDR1 is MNHEY and CDR2 is SMNVEV in the germline V gene (reference sequence). With 6 bases clipped from V and 8 bases from J, the junction kept 9 bases outside the gene matches. The CDR3 runs to 14 residues. The whole variable domain, remainder taken from reference TRBV27 and TRBJ1-4, is EAQVTQNPRYLITVTGKKLTVTCSQNMNHEYMSWYRQDPGLGLRQIYYSMNVEVTDKGDVPEGYKVSRKEKRNFPLILESPSPNQTSLYFCASRDRDSHEKLFFGSGTQLSVL.

The CDR3 loop reads CASSSDIYCGYTF. CDR3 sequence (DNA): TGTGCCAGCAGCTCGGACATCTACTGTGGCTACACCTTC. The chain employs TRBV5-8 and TRBJ1-2; perhaps TRBD1 as D (5 bases). The CDR3 is 13 residues long. V lost 3 bases, J lost 7 bases, and 13 bases lay in between. CDR1 SGHTS and CDR2 YDEGEE come from the germline V gene.

The chain links TRBV11-2 to TRBJ2-2, with D hard to call. Trimming removed 5 bases from V and 7 bases from J, with 8 bases in between. CDR3 length equals 12 residues. Germline V gene sequence: CDR1 SGHAT, CDR2 FQNNGV. In DNA form, the CDR3 reads TGTGCCAGCAGCCCCTCCGACGGGGAGCTGTTTTTT. Residues: CASSPSDGELFF.

This clonotype was observed a few times. J is TRBJ1-1 and V is TRBV30, with 8 bases identical to TRBD1. Germline V gene sequence: CDR1 GTSNPN, CDR2 SVGIG (reference sequence). CDR3 size: 14 residues. V gave up 4 bases and J gave up 3 bases; unmatched junction bases: 7. The CDR3 is CAWTHGQGYTEAFF. CDR3 DNA: TGTGCCTGGACCCATGGACAGGGCTACACTGAAGCTTTCTTT.

The V gene is TRBV7-2, the J gene TRBJ1-5; 7 nucleotides line up with TRBD1. Losses at the gene ends were 4 bases for V and 5 bases for J; bases not matched to a gene: 14. This CDR3 spans 17 amino acids. The germline gives CDR1 SGHTA, CDR2 FQGNSA. The CDR3 region is CASSSQMTGFEDQPQHF. The CDR3, as DNA: TGTGCCAGCAGCTCCCAGATGACAGGGTTTGAAGATCAGCCCCAGCATTTT.

As regards this clonotype: The junction differs from germline at one of its ends, possibly a read error. The genes are TRBV2 and TRBJ1-3; D is unclear. The CDR3 length is 11 residues. The germline V gene has CDR1 SNHLY and CDR2 FYNNEI. Here the CDR3 DNA reads TGTGCCAGCAGTGCTGGAAACACCATATATTTC. Translating gives CASSAGNTIYF.

Written as DNA, the CDR3 is TGCAGTGCTAGTATTAGGGGAATGGGAAACACCATATATTTT. It yields the protein CSASIRGMGNTIYF. The chain employs TRBV20-1 and TRBJ1-3, with a weak D call TRBD1 (5 bases). CDR1 DFQATT and CDR2 SNEGSKA come from the germline V gene (reference sequence). The ends were cut back, 3 bases at V and 4 bases at J, with 13 bases in the middle. The CDR3 contains 14 residues.

This clonotype was detected many times. This chain joins TRBV19 and TRBJ2-7; D is perhaps TRBD2 (6 bases). V was shortened by 9 bases and J by 7 bases, with 22 bases between the two germline ends. CDR3 length: 14 residues. Germline CDR1 is LNHDA and CDR2 is SQIVND (reference sequence). The CDR3 protein is CASQQRGMEGEQYF. The CDR3 DNA reads as TGTGCCAGCCAACAGCGAGGGATGGAGGGGGAGCAGTACTTC.

The chain recombines TRBV7-2 with TRBJ2-7; no clear D gene. V dropped 5 bases and J dropped 0 bases, with 14 bases sitting between them. Per the germline V gene, CDR1 is SGHTA and CDR2 is FQGNSA. This CDR3 contains 15 residues. This CDR3 is CASSITFGLSYEQYF. The CDR3 coding sequence is TGTGCCAGCAGCATAACATTTGGGCTCTCCTACGAGCAGTACTTC.

This sequence joins TRBV6-5 and TRBJ2-1; no clear D. V lost 2 bases and J lost 6, with 14 bases in between. The CDR3 spans 15 residues. In germline, CDR1 is MNHEY, CDR2 SVGAGI. The CDR3 loop reads CASSYAPLLSNEQFF. The CDR3 DNA reads TGTGCCAGCAGTTACGCCCCCCTACTCTCCAATGAGCAGTTCTTC.

The chain links TRBV7-9 to TRBJ1-4, with 10 bases identical to TRBD1. Trimming removed 11 bases from V and 6 bases from J; junction bases left unmatched: 9. The CDR3 has 14 amino acids. Germline V lookup: CDR1 SEHNR, CDR2 FQNEAQ (reference sequence). CDR3 amino acids: CAGSRTGGDEKLFF. Here the CDR3 DNA reads TGTGCCGGTAGCCGGACAGGGGGTGATGAAAAACTGTTTTTT.

This chain uses TRBV9 with TRBJ1-2; 9 nucleotides agree with TRBD1. This CDR3 contains 14 residues. J was trimmed by 4 bases and V by 4 bases; bases with no gene match: 5. Germline CDR1 SGDLS, CDR2 YYNGEE. For the CDR3, the DNA is TGTGCCAGCAGCCCGGGACAGGGAGGCTATGGCTACACCTTC. It codes for CASSPGQGGYGYTF.

The chain recombines TRBV7-2 with TRBJ2-7; TRBD2 is a possible D gene (7 bases). V was trimmed by 5 bases and J by 7 bases, leaving 27 bases between them. The CDR3 is made up of 17 amino acids. Germline CDR1 is SGHTA and CDR2 is FQGNSA. The CDR3 nucleotides read TGTGCCAGCAGCCTAAAAGGACTGGCGGGGGCCGGGATTGAGCAGTACTTC. Protein product: CASSLKGLAGAGIEQYF.

This clonotype turned up a few times. The chain joins TRBV28 to TRBJ1-5, with D maybe TRBD1 (6 bases). Trimming left V 1 base short and J 1 base short, with 11 bases between. The CDR3 sequence is 16 residues long. CDR1 MDHEN and CDR2 SYDVKM come from the germline V gene. DNA of the CDR3: TGTGCCAGCAGTTTATCTGGGGGCTGGAGCAATCAGCCCCAGCATTTT. It translates to CASSLSGGWSNQPQHF.

The sample holds one count of this clonotype. The chain couples TRBV29-1 to TRBJ2-3, with TRBD2 identical over 8 bases. The CDR3 has 14 residues. CDR1 and CDR2 from the germline V gene are SQVTM and ANQGSEA. V lost 6 bases, J lost 3 bases, and 8 bases stayed unmatched. CDR3: CSVSRAGGTDTQYF. CDR3 sequence (DNA): TGCAGCGTCTCAAGGGCGGGGGGTACAGATACGCAGTATTTT.

The chain couples TRBV24-1 to TRBJ1-2; D possibly corresponds to TRBD1 (5 bases). The length of the CDR3 is 12 residues. Germline lookup yields CDR1 KGHDR and CDR2 SFDVKD. V lost 2 bases to trimming and J lost 8 bases, with 8 bases between them. The DNA for the CDR3 is TGTGCCACCAGTGATTCTCGGGACGGCTACACCTTC. This sequence encodes CATSDSRDGYTF.